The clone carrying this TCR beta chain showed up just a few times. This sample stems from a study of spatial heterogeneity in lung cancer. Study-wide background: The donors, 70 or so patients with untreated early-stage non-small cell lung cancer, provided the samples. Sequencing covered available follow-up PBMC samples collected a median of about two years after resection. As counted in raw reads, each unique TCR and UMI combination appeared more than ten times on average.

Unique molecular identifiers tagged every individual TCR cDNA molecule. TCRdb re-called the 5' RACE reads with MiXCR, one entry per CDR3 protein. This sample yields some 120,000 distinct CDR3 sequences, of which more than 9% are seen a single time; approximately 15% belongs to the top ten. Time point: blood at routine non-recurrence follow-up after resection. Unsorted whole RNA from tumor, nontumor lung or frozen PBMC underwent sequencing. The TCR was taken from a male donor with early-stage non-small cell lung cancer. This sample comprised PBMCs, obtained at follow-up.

The CDR3 DNA reads as TGTGCCACCAGCAGAGACCAGGGTGGCCATGCCCCCCAATTGAAGCAGTACTTC. Translated, it gives CATSRDQGGHAPQLKQYF. V is TRBV15 and J is TRBJ2-7; TRBD1 is a possible D gene (5 bases). V gave up 0 bases and J gave up 8 bases, with 26 bases separating them. Germline V gene sequence: CDR1 LNHNV, CDR2 YYDKDF (reference sequence). This CDR3 has 18 residues.